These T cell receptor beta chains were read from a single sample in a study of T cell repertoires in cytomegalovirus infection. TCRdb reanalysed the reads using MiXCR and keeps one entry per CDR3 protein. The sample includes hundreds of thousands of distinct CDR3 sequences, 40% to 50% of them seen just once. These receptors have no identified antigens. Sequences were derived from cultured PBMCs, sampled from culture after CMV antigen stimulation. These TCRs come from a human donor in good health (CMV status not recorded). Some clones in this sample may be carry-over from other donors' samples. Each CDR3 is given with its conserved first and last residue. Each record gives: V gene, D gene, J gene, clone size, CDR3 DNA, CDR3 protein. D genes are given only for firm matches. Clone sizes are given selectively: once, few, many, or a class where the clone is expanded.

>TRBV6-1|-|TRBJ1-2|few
TGTGCCAGCAGTGAAAGGTTTTGGGGGCCCTTGTACTACACCTTC
CASSERFWGPLYYTF
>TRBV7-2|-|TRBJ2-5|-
TGTGCCAGCAGCTCAAGGCTACGGGACGGGGCCCAGTACTTC
CASSSRLRDGAQYF
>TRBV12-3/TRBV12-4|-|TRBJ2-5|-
TGTGCCAGCAGTTTTGAAGGGTGGGGATACCAAGAGACCCAGTACTTC
CASSFEGWGYQETQYF
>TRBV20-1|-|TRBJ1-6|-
TGCAGTGTCGGAGGAGGGGGTTCACCCCTCCACTTT
CSVGGGGSPLHF
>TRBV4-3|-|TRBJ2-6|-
TGCGCCAGCAGCCAAGACTCTTTCCAGGTTTACTCTGGGGCCAACGTCCTGACTTTC
CASSQDSFQVYSGANVLTF
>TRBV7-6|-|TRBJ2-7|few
TGTGCCAGCAGGAAAGGTACAGGCCTAATGGGCTACGAGCAGTACTTC
CASRKGTGLMGYEQYF
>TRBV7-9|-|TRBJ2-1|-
TGTGCCAGCAGCCAGGCCGGGACATTTTACAATGAGCAGTTCTTC
CASSQAGTFYNEQFF
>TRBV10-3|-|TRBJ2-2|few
TGTGCCATCAGTGAAGGGGTGAGGCGACAGCGGAACACCGGGGAGCTGTTTTTT
CAISEGVRRQRNTGELFF
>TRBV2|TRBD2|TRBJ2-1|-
TGTGCCAGCAGTGAAGGCGGGAGGGATCAGAATGAGCAGTTCTTC
CASSEGGRDQNEQFF
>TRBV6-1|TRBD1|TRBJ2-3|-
TGTGCCAGCAGTGAATTAACAGGGGAGACATATAACCGTCGGTATTTT
CASSELTGETYNRRYF
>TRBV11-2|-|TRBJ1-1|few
TGTGCCAGCAGCCCTGCGGTAGTATGGACTGAAGCTTTCTTT
CASSPAVVWTEAFF
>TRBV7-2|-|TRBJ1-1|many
TGTGCCAGCCGAATCCGGGAGGAATGGACTGAAGCTTTCTTT
CASRIREEWTEAFF
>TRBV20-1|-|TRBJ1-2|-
TGCAGTGCCAAGACGACAGTCGCAGTGATCTATGGCTACACCTTC
CSAKTTVAVIYGYTF
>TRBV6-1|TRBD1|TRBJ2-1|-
TGTGCCAGCAGGGGGACAGGGGGCAATGAGCAGTTCTTC
CASRGTGGNEQFF
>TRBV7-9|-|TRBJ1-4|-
TGTGCCAGCAGCTCCGACAGTTTCTGGGAAAAACTGTTTTTT
CASSSDSFWEKLFF
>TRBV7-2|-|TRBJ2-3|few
TGTGCCAGCAGCTTAGGGGTAGCGACCGGCACAGATACGCAGTATTTT
CASSLGVATGTDTQYF
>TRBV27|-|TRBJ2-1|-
TGTGCCAGCAGTTTAAAAGTACCTAACTCCTACAATGAGCAGTTCTTC
CASSLKVPNSYNEQFF
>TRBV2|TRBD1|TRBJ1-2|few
TGTGCCAGCAGTTCGGGACAGGGTCACTATGGCTACACCTTC
CASSSGQGHYGYTF
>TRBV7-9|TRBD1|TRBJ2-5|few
TGTGCCAGCAGCGGAGCCTACAGGGGGTTGGAGACCCAGTACTTC
CASSGAYRGLETQYF
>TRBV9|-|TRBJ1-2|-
TGTGCCAGCAGCGAGGCCCTGGGGAACTATGGCTACACCTTC
CASSEALGNYGYTF
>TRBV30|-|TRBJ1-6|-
TGTGCCTGGAGTGTACGCAGGGAAGTATCCCTCCACTTT
CAWSVRREVSLHF
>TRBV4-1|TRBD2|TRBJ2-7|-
TGCGCCAGCAGCCAAGTTACTAGCGGGAGACGGGTAAAGCAGTACTTC
CASSQVTSGRRVKQYF
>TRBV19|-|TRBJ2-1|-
TGTGCCAGTAGTATGGCTAGCTCCTACAATGAGCAGTTCTTC
CASSMASSYNEQFF
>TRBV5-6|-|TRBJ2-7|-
TGTGCCAGCAGCTTGGCTCCCCCCAGGGGAATTTTATCTTTAGCGCAGTACTTC
CASSLAPPRGILSLAQYF
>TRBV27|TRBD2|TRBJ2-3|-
TGTGCCAGCAGTTCTAAAGCGGGGGGCCACACAGATACGCAGTATTTT
CASSSKAGGHTDTQYF
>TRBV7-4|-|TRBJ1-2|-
TGTGCCAGCAGCTCCGTGACAGGTCGGGATGGCTACACCTTC
CASSSVTGRDGYTF
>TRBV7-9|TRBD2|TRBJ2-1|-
TGTGCCAGCAGCCCGGGACTAGCGGAGGTAGAGCAGTTCTTC
CASSPGLAEVEQFF
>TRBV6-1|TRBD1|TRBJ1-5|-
TGTGCCAGCAGTGGGGCAGGGGGCCAGCCCCAGCATTTT
CASSGAGGQPQHF